This T cell receptor beta chain was recorded in a study of T-cell reconstitution after alpha-beta-depleted transplantation in children. The study, taken as a whole, reports: Some patients' high day-60 TCRbeta diversity was attributed to recipient cells surviving conditioning. Most T-cell counts and diversity one year after the transplant came from T cells that were newly produced. Reported findings indicate that, about two months after transplant, alpha-beta T cells came from several hundred expanded clones, which were derived from non-depleted graft cells.

During its preparation, the TCRbeta library received unique molecular identifiers. One entry per CDR3 protein, called by TCRdb with MiXCR from the PCR reads. The data contain a few hundred thousand distinct CDR3 sequences, about 7% of them singletons. Germline assignment: CDR1 SGHRS and CDR2 YFSETQ. The CDR3 is 15 amino acids. V was shortened by 6 bases and J by 2 bases, with 12 bases between the two germline ends. This clonotype was observed many times. Its cognate antigen is unknown. The receptor comes from a boy aged 2-9 years with acute lymphoblastic leukemia, due to receive a stem cell transplant. The V and J genes are TRBV5-1 and TRBJ2-6, with a possible D match to TRBD2 (6 bases). The material was PBMCs, obtained before TCRalphabeta/CD19-depleted stem cell transplant. In DNA form, the CDR3 reads TGCGCCAGCACCTCTCGGGGGACTGGGGCCAACGTCCTGACTTTC. Encoded protein: CASTSRGTGANVLTF. Supplemented by reference TRBV5-1 and TRBJ2-6, the full variable domain reads KAGVTQTPRYLIKTRGQQVTLSCSPISGHRSVSWYQQTPGQGLQFLFEYFSETQRNKGNFPGRFSGRQFSNSRSEMNVSTLELGDSALYLCASTSRGTGANVLTFGAGSRLTVL.